The clone carrying this TCR beta chain was observed a handful of times. Its target is unknown. V lost 5 bases and J lost 0, with 8 bases in between. This CDR3 is built from 15 residues. CDR1 and CDR2 (germline): SGHTA, FQGNSA. The sample originates from a study of T cells after yellow fever vaccination. Whole-study findings and limits: Researchers cautioned that FACS-sorted repertoires could harbor abundant clonotypes contaminating from the bulk population. A small share of clonotypes appeared in both CD4 and CD8 compartments.

TCRdb re-derived calls from the 5' RACE reads in MiXCR, one entry per CDR3 protein. The sample has about 340,000 distinct CDR3 sequences, around an eighth seen once. Material: CD4+ T cells sorted from PBMCs, obtained 15 days after the yellow fever booster vaccination. The TCR sequence derives from a man between 18 and 29 years old who received the YFV17D yellow fever vaccine. The gene calls are TRBV7-2 and TRBJ1-6; D uncertain. CDR3 DNA: TGTGCCAGCAGCCTAATGGACTCCTATAATTCACCCCTCCACTTT. The encoded protein is CASSLMDSYNSPLHF.